Shown below are 24 T cell receptor beta chains from a single sample sequenced in a study of early T cells in non-severe SARS-CoV-2 infection. TCRdb fed the 5' RACE reads into MiXCR, producing one record per CDR3 protein. The sample yields around 82,000 distinct CDR3 sequences, around 10% seen once. The source material was whole blood. The receptors were sampled from an adult who was a healthcare worker with PCR-confirmed SARS-CoV-2 infection or an uninfected control (not recorded which).

This clonotype was found many times. The chain has TRBV2 and TRBJ2-3; D gene ambiguous. CDR3 length: 12 residues. Germline CDR1 reads SNHLY; CDR2 reads FYNNEI. V lost 6 bases and J lost 3, with 7 bases in between. Here the CDR3 DNA reads TGTGCCAGCAGAGACGATACAGATACGCAGTATTTT. Residues: CASRDDTDTQYF.

This clonotype occurred a few times. The chain uses TRBV20-1 and TRBJ2-7; tentatively, D is TRBD1 or TRBD2 (7 bases each). Trimming took 5 bases from V and 7 from J, leaving 21 bases between them. The CDR3 is 14 amino acids. CDR1 is DFQATT, CDR2 SNEGSKA, per germline (reference sequence). Written as DNA, the CDR3 is TGCAGTGCTCAGGGGGGGGACGGGTCCTTGGAGCAGTACTTC. Protein sequence: CSAQGGDGSLEQYF.

The table lists this clonotype with many counts. This chain uses TRBV7-2 with TRBJ2-5, with D unclear. Looked up from germline, CDR1 is SGHTA and CDR2 is FQGNSA. V was trimmed by 5 bases and J by 0 bases, leaving 7 bases between them. This CDR3 contains 13 residues. Here the CDR3 reads CASSVGHQETQYF. CDR3 nucleotides: TGTGCCAGCAGCGTCGGACACCAAGAGACCCAGTACTTC.

This clonotype has just a few counts. The V and J genes are TRBV5-5 and TRBJ2-7, with a tentative D call TRBD1 (6 bases). Deletions cut 0 bases from V and 2 bases from J, with 9 bases between. Germline CDR1 SGHKS, CDR2 YYEKEE (reference sequence). The CDR3 runs to 14 residues. CDR3: CASSLVGATYEQYF. The DNA for the CDR3 is TGTGCCAGCAGCTTGGTGGGGGCCACCTACGAGCAGTACTTC. Combining the CDR3 with reference TRBV5-5 and TRBJ2-7 gives the whole variable domain DAGVTQSPTHLIKTRGQQVTLRCSPISGHKSVSWYQQVLGQGPQFIFQYYEKEERGRGNFPDRFSARQFPNYSSELNVNALLLGDSALYLCASSLVGATYEQYFGPGTRLTVT.

The V call is TRBV5-4, the J call TRBJ1-1, with D perhaps matching TRBD1 (6 bases). CDR3 length equals 13 residues. V lost 4 bases, J lost 5 bases, and 12 bases lay in between. CDR1 SGHNT and CDR2 YYREEE come from the germline V gene (reference sequence). Here the CDR3 reads CASSGTGKTEAFF. The CDR3 DNA sequence: TGTGCCAGCAGCGGCACAGGGAAAACTGAAGCTTTCTTT.

This clonotype was seen a handful of times. V usage is TRBV5-1 and J usage is TRBJ1-2; 11 bases agree with TRBD1. V trimming: 4 bases; J trimming: 5 bases; junction bases outside the gene matches: 16. From germline, CDR1 is SGHRS and CDR2 YFSETQ. CDR3 length equals 18 residues. DNA of the CDR3: TGCGCCAGCAGCCCAAGACTTCCCTCCCGGGACAGGGGGTATGGCTACACCTTC. This translates into CASSPRLPSRDRGYGYTF.

The chain has TRBV9 and TRBJ1-2; 7 bases are a match to TRBD1. The V gene end was trimmed by 3 bases and the J gene end by 6 bases; junction bases not matched to a gene: 14. Germline CDR1 reads SGDLS; CDR2 reads YYNGEE. The length of the CDR3 is 16 residues. The CDR3 region is CASSEAGTANYHGYTF. The CDR3 DNA reads TGTGCCAGCAGCGAGGCCGGGACAGCCAACTATCATGGCTACACCTTC.

This clonotype has only a few counts. V and J are TRBV27 and TRBJ1-1; D ambiguous. Trimming shortened V by 5 bases and J by 1 base, and 11 bases separated the two germline ends. Germline CDR1 MNHEY, CDR2 SMNVEV (reference sequence). The length of the CDR3 is 14 residues. The CDR3 spells CASSLGPRNTEAFF. Written as DNA, the CDR3 is TGTGCCAGCAGTCTGGGCCCACGGAACACTGAAGCTTTCTTT.

The chain employs TRBV25-1 and TRBJ1-2; maybe TRBD1 (5 bases). V lost 3 bases, J lost 8 bases, and 19 bases lay in between. This CDR3 is 15 amino acids long. Germline V CDR1 and CDR2: MGHDK, SYGVNS. CDR3 region: CASSEPRGLGVGYTF. The DNA of the CDR3 is TGTGCCAGCAGTGAGCCAAGGGGCTTGGGGGTAGGCTACACCTTC.

This clonotype appeared many times. This chain links TRBV6-6 with TRBJ1-2, with TRBD1 identical over 8 bases. The V segment lost 5 bases and the J segment 2 bases; nucleotides outside the gene matches: 7. The CDR3 totals 15 residues. Germline lookup yields CDR1 MNHNY and CDR2 SVGAGI (reference sequence). The CDR3 sequence is CASSSPRTGNYGYTF. DNA of the CDR3: TGTGCCAGCAGTAGCCCTAGGACAGGGAACTATGGCTACACCTTC.

This clonotype was seen repeatedly, ten times or more. This sequence joins TRBV12-3 or TRBV12-4 and TRBJ2-3, with 13 bases aligning to TRBD2. Losses at the gene ends were 5 bases for V and 6 bases for J; bases not matched to a gene: 11. The CDR3 runs to 17 residues. The CDR3, as DNA: TGTGCCAGCAGTCGGACTAGCGGGGGCCCAGGTGGTGATACGCAGTATTTT. This sequence encodes CASSRTSGGPGGDTQYF.

The chain carries TRBV7-9 and TRBJ2-7; no clear D gene. The germline gives CDR1 SEHNR, CDR2 FQNEAQ (reference sequence). The ends were cut back, 2 bases at V and 6 bases at J, with 14 bases in the middle. The CDR3 contains 14 residues. Written as DNA, the CDR3 is TGTGCCAGCAGCTTAAACTCAGCGTACAGCGAGCAGTACTTC. Amino acid sequence: CASSLNSAYSEQYF.

This clonotype was seen a handful of times. V and J are TRBV12-3 or TRBV12-4 and TRBJ2-3, with 8 bases aligning to TRBD2. The CDR3 has 16 amino acids. The trim removed 1 base at V and 0 bases at J, leaving 3 bases unmatched. The CDR3 sequence: CASSLDKRGSTDTQYF. CDR3 nucleotides: TGTGCCAGCAGTTTAGACAAGCGGGGGAGCACAGATACGCAGTATTTT.

Notes on this clonotype: This may stem from a read error, because a much larger clone lies one nucleotide away. The gene calls are TRBV6-1 and TRBJ1-1; a possible D gene is TRBD1 (6 bases). V was pared by 10 bases and J by 1 base, with 13 bases between. Germline CDR1 reads MNHNS; CDR2 reads SASEGT. This CDR3 is 13 amino acids long. The CDR3 region has the DNA TGTGCCACCCTAGGACAGTCGAACACTGAAGCTTTCTTT. Translating gives CATLGQSNTEAFF.

In its sample, this clonotype was seen a few times. This chain uses TRBV7-3 with TRBJ2-1; 7 positions match TRBD2. CDR1 is SGHTA and CDR2 is FQGTGA in the germline V gene. The junction had 17 bases not matched to a gene; V was cut back by 1 base and J by 5 bases. This CDR3 has 19 residues. CDR3 nucleotides: TGTGCCAGCAGCTTAAGGAGGACAACAGCGGGGTATTTGAACAATGAGCAGTTCTTC. Protein: CASSLRRTTAGYLNNEQFF.

This clonotype was observed at least ten times. The chain is built from TRBV25-1 and TRBJ1-3; no clear D gene. V shed 1 base and J shed 0 bases, with 7 bases lying between them. This CDR3 has 15 amino acids. Germline V lookup: CDR1 MGHDK, CDR2 SYGVNS. The CDR3: CASSEFGSSGNTIYF. DNA for the CDR3: TGTGCCAGCAGTGAATTTGGCAGCTCTGGAAACACCATATATTTT.

The chain employs TRBV10-3 and TRBJ1-1, with D perhaps matching TRBD1 (6 bases). V was shortened by 2 bases and J by 5 bases, with 12 bases between the two germline ends. CDR1 and CDR2 from the germline V gene are ENHRY and SYGVKD. The CDR3 loop spans 14 amino acids. In nucleotides, the CDR3 is TGTGCCATCAGTGAGAGGCAGGGGTTGACTGAAGCTTTCTTT. Amino acid sequence: CAISERQGLTEAFF.

Many counts were recorded for this clonotype. The gene calls are TRBV5-1 and TRBJ1-1, with D hard to call. The CDR3 is 13 residues long. In germline, CDR1 is SGHRS, CDR2 YFSETQ. Deletions cut 4 bases from V and 0 bases from J, with 7 bases between. The CDR3 loop is CASSEGVNTEAFF. The CDR3 bases are TGCGCCAGCAGCGAGGGAGTGAACACTGAAGCTTTCTTT.

This chain joins TRBV7-2 and TRBJ2-2; weak D call: TRBD2 (6 bases). CDR1 SGHTA and CDR2 FQGNSA come from the germline V gene. Trimming removed 5 bases at V and 4 bases at J, with 11 bases between. The CDR3 length is 14 residues. DNA of the CDR3: TGTGCCAGCAGCCCCAGGCGGGGCACCGGGGAGCTGTTTTTT. Its translation is CASSPRRGTGELFF.

This clonotype was counted a few times. The rearrangement uses TRBV6-1 and TRBJ1-6; no reliable D call. Germline V gene data show CDR1 as MNHNS and CDR2 as SASEGT. This CDR3 has 19 amino acids. Trimming removed 10 bases at V and 9 bases at J, with 34 bases between. This chain's CDR3 is CAIDPARVPRLIRGSPLHF. The CDR3 DNA is TGTGCCATCGACCCCGCCCGAGTCCCAAGACTAATCCGGGGTTCACCCCTCCACTTT.

The sample holds many counts of this clonotype. V and J are TRBV20-1 and TRBJ1-5; a weak D match, TRBD1 (6 bases). The germline CDR1 and CDR2 sequences are DFQATT and SNEGSKA (reference sequence). The CDR3 has 14 residues. Trimming took off 3 bases at V and 4 bases at J, with 13 bases between the two ends. The chain's CDR3 is CSASVRQGNQPQHF. The CDR3 DNA sequence: TGCAGTGCTAGTGTACGGCAGGGGAATCAGCCCCAGCATTTT.

In its sample, this clonotype was seen many times. The rearrangement joins TRBV7-9 to TRBJ2-1; 7 positions match TRBD1. From germline, CDR1 is SEHNR and CDR2 FQNEAQ (reference sequence). Losses at the gene ends were 2 bases for V and 6 bases for J; bases not matched to a gene: 4. The CDR3 is made up of 14 amino acids. CDR3 in DNA: TGTGCCAGCAGCTTACAGGGGGATCCCAATGAGCAGTTCTTC. The encoded protein is CASSLQGDPNEQFF.

The chain joins TRBV11-2 to TRBJ2-2; D unclear. The germline V and J ends were trimmed by 4 bases and 9 bases, with 12 bases remaining between them. CDR3 length equals 13 residues. Germline CDR1 and CDR2: SGHAT and FQNNGV. The CDR3 DNA sequence: TGTGCCAGCAGCTCTCGAACAGCGCGGGAGCTGTTTTTT. It translates to CASSSRTARELFF.

The genes are TRBV5-1 and TRBJ1-5; D remains unclear. The V gene's germline CDR1 is SGHRS and CDR2 YFSETQ. This CDR3 region has 14 residues. V lost 0 bases and J lost 3, with 7 bases in between. The chain's CDR3 is CASSLEDFNQPQHF. DNA of the CDR3: TGCGCCAGCAGCTTGGAGGACTTCAATCAGCCCCAGCATTTT.